The rows below give T cell receptor beta chains drawn from one sample of a study of blood T cell repertoires in COVID-19. Sequencing was performed with immunoSEQ multiplex PCR; in TCRdb, only in-frame clones are kept and a portion is missing. The top ten hold roughly 3.7% of the sample, which has around 200,000 clones, 87% seen once. Material for sequencing was peripheral blood. These TCRs come from a man aged 18 to 29 with active or convalescent COVID-19. Each CDR3 is given without its conserved first and last residue.

v_call cdr3_aa
TRBV7-2 ASSRFQETQY
TRBV9 ASTSGTNYNEQF
TRBV29-1 SFRDRQNEKLF
TRBV18 ASSPLAIQETQY
TRBV7-6 ASRPLAGAVALEQF
TRBV2 ASSFKGDYGYT
TRBV28 ASSFRVTF
TRBV14 ASSQRRSEAF
TRBV7-9 ASSPVGLAGDNEQF
TRBV30 AWSILAGETQY
TRBV7-2 ASSLESQGYNEQF
TRBV11-2 ASSPRTGTYEQY
TRBV15 ATESPRAGGQYEQY
TRBV28 ASTSGDYGYT
TRBV6-5 ASRRQGGHYGYT
TRBV6-5 ASSLYRGYEKLF
TRBV7-2 ASSLRGRWETEAF
TRBV24-1 ATLGGAKNIQY
TRBV20-1 SASSTGDTEAF
TRBV12-3/TRBV12-4 ANLQGNEQF
TRBV4-2 ASSTPGVASTEAF
TRBV4-3 ASSQIAGDEQY
TRBV27 ASSIDQGNYGYT
TRBV6-5 ASSDRDNSPLH
TRBV3-1/TRBV3-2 ASSRGQEYGYT
TRBV7-9 ASSSGTGAYGYT
TRBV6-5 ASRPTSGDNEQF
TRBV2 ASRQEGYSEAF
TRBV2 ASSVSGQGRNEQF
TRBV11-2 ASESGQGVAGANVLT
TRBV5-1 ASSDDGQNEKLF
TRBV5-1 ASSLAGTGEYYGYT
TRBV10-3 AISEGLAGADTQY
TRBV5-6 ASSFGESRAF
TRBV30 AWSGVSGGSSYNEQF
TRBV5-1 ASSLTGGSETQY
TRBV5-1 ASSFGTSGGPSTDTQY
TRBV3-1/TRBV3-2 ASGMGTSNQPQH
TRBV19 ASRMSRGLWNEQF
TRBV2 ASSASQGWFSSPLH
TRBV5-1 ASSWDAGGSVAF
TRBV5-1 ASSLGTSGGAETQY